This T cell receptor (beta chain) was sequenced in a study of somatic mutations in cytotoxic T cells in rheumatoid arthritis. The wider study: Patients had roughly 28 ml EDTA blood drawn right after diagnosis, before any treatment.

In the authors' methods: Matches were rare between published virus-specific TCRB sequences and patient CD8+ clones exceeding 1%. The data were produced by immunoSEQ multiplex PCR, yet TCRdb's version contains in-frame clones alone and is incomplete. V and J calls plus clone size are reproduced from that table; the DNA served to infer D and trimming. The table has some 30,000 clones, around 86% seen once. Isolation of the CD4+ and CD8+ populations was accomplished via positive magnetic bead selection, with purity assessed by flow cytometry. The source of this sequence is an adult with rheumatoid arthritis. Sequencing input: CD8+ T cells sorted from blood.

This CDR3 reads CASSFTSGWTDTQYF. CDR3 coding DNA: TGCGCCAGCAGCTTCACTAGCGGATGGACAGATACGCAGTATTTT. V is TRBV5-1 and J is TRBJ2-3; 8 bases fit TRBD2. Germline V gives CDR1 SGHRS, CDR2 YFSETQ. This CDR3 region has 15 residues. V shed 2 bases, J shed 3 bases, and the junction held 5 bases outside the gene matches.